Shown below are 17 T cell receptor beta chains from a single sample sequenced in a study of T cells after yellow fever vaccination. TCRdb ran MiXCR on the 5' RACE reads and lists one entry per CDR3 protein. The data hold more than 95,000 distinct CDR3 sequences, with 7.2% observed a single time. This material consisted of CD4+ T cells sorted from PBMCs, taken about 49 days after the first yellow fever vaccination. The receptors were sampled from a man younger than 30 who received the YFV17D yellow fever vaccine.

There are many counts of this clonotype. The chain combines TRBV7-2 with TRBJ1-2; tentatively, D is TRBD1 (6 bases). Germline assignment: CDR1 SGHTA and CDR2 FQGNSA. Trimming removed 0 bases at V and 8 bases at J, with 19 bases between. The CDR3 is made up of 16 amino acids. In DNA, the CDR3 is TGTGCCAGCAGCTTAGCGCATAGGGGGGCCCCGGGCGGCTACACCTTC. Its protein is CASSLAHRGAPGGYTF. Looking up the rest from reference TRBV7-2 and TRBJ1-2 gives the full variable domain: GAGVSQSPSNKVTEKGKDVELRCDPISGHTALYWYRQSLGQGLEFLIYFQGNSAPDKSGLPSDRFSAERTGGSVSTLTIQRTQQEDSAVYLCASSLAHRGAPGGYTFGSGTRLTVV.

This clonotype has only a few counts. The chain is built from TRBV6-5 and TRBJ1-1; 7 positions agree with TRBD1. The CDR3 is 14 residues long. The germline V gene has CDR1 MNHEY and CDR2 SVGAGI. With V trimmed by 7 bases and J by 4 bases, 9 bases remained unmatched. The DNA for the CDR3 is TGTGCCAGCACTTCAGACAGGGTTGGCACTGAAGCTTTCTTT. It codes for CASTSDRVGTEAFF.

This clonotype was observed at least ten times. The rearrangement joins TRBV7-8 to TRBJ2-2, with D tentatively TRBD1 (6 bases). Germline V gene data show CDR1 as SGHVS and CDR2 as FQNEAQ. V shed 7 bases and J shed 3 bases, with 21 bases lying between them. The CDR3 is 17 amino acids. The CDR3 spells CASTQLAVGQYTGELFF. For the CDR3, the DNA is TGTGCCAGCACCCAATTGGCGGTAGGACAGTACACCGGGGAGCTGTTTTTT.

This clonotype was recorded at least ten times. The CDR3 nucleotides are TGTGCCAGCAGCCCCCCCAGCACAGATACGCAGTATTTT. This sequence encodes CASSPPSTDTQYF. The rearrangement uses TRBV7-2 and TRBJ2-3; D gene uncertain. V dropped 5 bases and J dropped 0 bases, with 6 bases sitting between them. Germline lookup yields CDR1 SGHTA and CDR2 FQGNSA. The CDR3 spans 13 residues. Full variable domain (remainder filled in from reference TRBV7-2 and TRBJ2-3): GAGVSQSPSNKVTEKGKDVELRCDPISGHTALYWYRQSLGQGLEFLIYFQGNSAPDKSGLPSDRFSAERTGGSVSTLTIQRTQQEDSAVYLCASSPPSTDTQYFGPGTRLTVL.

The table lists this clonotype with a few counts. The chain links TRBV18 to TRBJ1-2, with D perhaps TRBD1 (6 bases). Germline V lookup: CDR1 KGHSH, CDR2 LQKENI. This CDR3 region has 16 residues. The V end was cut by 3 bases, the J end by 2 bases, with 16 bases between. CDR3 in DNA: TGTGCCAGCTCACCTAATGGACAGACACTAAACTATGGCTACACCTTC. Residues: CASSPNGQTLNYGYTF.

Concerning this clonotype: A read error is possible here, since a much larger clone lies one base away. In DNA form, the CDR3 reads TGCAGCGTTGAAGAGGGGAATAGCGGGGGGGCCGGTACGCAGTATTTT. It yields the protein CSVEEGNSGGAGTQYF. The rearrangement links TRBV29-1 to TRBJ2-3; TRBD2 aligns across 11 bases. Germline CDR1 reads SQVTM; CDR2 reads ANQGSEA. V lost 0 bases and J lost 8; bases outside the gene matches: 10. CDR3 length equals 16 residues.

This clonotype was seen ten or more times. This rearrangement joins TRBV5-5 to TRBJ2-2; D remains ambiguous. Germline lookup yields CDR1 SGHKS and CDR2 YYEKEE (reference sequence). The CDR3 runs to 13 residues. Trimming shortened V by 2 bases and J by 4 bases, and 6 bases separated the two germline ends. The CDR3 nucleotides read TGTGCCAGCAGCTTAAGTACCACCGGGGAGCTGTTTTTT. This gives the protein CASSLSTTGELFF.

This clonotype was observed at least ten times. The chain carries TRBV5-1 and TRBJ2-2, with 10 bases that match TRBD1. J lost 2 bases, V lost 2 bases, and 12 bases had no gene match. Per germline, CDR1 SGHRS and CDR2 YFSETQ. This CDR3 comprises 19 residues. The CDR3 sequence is CASSFTGTGVWGNTGELFF. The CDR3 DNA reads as TGCGCCAGCAGCTTTACCGGGACAGGGGTCTGGGGAAACACCGGGGAGCTGTTTTTT.

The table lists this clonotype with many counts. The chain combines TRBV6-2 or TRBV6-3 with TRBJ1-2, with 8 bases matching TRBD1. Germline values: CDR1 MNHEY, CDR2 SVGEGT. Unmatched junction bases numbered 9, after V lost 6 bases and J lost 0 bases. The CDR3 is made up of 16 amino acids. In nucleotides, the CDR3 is TGTGCCAGCAGCCGTGGACAGGGCGTTTCTAACTATGGCTACACCTTC. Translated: CASSRGQGVSNYGYTF.

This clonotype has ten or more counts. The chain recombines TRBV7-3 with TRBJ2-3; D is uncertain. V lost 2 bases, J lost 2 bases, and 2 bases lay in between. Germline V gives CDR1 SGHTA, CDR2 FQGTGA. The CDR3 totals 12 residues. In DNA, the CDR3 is TGTGCCAGCAGCTTAGACACAGATACGCAGTATTTT. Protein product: CASSLDTDTQYF.

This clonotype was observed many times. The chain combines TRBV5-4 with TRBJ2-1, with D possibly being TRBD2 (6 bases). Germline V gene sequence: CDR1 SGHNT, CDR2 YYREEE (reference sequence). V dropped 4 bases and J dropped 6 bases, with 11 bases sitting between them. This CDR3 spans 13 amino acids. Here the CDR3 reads CASSPQGGNEQFF. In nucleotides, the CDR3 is TGTGCCAGCAGCCCCCAGGGAGGCAATGAGCAGTTCTTC.

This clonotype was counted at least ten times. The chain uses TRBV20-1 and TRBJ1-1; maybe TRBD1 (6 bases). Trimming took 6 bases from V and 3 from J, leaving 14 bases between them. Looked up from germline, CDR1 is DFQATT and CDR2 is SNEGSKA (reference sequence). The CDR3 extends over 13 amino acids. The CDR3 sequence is CSACRGGDTEAFF. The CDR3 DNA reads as TGCAGTGCCTGCAGGGGCGGCGACACTGAAGCTTTCTTT.

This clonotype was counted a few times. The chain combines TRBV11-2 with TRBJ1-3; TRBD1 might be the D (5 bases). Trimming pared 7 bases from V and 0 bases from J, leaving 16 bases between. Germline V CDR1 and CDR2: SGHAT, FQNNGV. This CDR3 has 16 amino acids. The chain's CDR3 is CASTRTPLPSGNTIYF. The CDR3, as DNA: TGTGCCAGCACCCGGACACCTCTCCCCTCTGGAAACACCATATATTTT.

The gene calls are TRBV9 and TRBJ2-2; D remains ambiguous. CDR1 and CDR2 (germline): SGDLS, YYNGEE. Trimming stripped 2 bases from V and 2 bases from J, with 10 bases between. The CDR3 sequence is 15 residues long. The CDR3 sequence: CASSVHLTNTGELFF. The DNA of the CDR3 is TGTGCCAGCAGCGTTCACCTCACTAACACCGGGGAGCTGTTTTTT. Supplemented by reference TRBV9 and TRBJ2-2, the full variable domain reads DSGVTQTPKHLITATGQRVTLRCSPRSGDLSVYWYQQSLDQGLQFLIQYYNGEERAKGNILERFSAQQFPDLHSELNLSSLELGDSALYFCASSVHLTNTGELFFGEGSRLTVL.

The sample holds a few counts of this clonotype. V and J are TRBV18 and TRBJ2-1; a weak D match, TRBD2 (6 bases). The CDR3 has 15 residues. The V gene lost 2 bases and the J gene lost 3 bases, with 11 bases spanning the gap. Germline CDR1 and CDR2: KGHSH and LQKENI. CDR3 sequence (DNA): TGTGCCAGCTCACCAGCCTGGGGGGACTACAATGAGCAGTTCTTC. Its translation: CASSPAWGDYNEQFF.

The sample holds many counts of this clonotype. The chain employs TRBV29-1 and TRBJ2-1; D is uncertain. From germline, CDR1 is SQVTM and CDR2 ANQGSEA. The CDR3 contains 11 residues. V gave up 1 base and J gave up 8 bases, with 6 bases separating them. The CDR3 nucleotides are TGCAGCGTTGAAGGGTATGATGAGCAGTTCTTC. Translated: CSVEGYDEQFF.

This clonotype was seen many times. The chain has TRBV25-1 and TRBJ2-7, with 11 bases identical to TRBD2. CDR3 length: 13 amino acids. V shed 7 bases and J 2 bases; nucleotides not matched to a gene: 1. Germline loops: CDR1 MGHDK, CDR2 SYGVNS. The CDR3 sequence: CASTLAGAYEQYF. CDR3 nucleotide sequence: TGTGCCAGCACACTAGCGGGGGCCTACGAGCAGTACTTC.